What follows is one T cell receptor beta chain and its context. Isolated RNA was reverse transcribed into cDNA used as the sequencing template. The protocol was immunoSEQ multiplex PCR, while the TCRdb copy is restricted to in-frame clones and leaves out a portion. The sample gives about 210,000 clones, about 50% of which show up once; around 1.5% is in the top ten. The treatment: oral pan-JAK inhibitor, 5-10 mg twice daily. The sample comes from a study of CD8+ T cells in alopecia areata. The origin of this receptor is a human donor with alopecia areata. The sample was CD4+ T cells sorted from blood, taken at week 4, from a patient treated with tofacitinib.

CDR3 nucleotide sequence: TGCAGCGTCGGACTAGCGGGGAGTCCAGAGACCCAGTACTTC. Translation: CSVGLAGSPETQYF. The chain joins TRBV29-1 to TRBJ2-5; 12 nucleotides match TRBD2. This CDR3 is 14 amino acids long. With V trimmed by 6 bases and J by 4 bases, 6 bases remained unmatched. The V gene's germline CDR1 is SQVTM and CDR2 ANQGSEA.